A selection of T cell receptor beta chains follows, all from one sample in a study of blood T cell repertoires in COVID-19. Sequenced by immunoSEQ multiplex PCR; TCRdb stores in-frame clones only, minus some. Of approximately 170,000 clones in the sample, 75% to 85% were seen once. Sequencing was performed on peripheral blood. Every receptor here comes from a human donor in a cohort sampled during active COVID-19. CDR3s include the opening cysteine and the closing phenylalanine or tryptophan. The order of the fields is J gene, V gene, clone size, D gene, CDR3 protein. D genes are given only for firm matches. Rows may omit the clone size; those that give it use once, few, many or a size class.

TRBJ1-3 TRBV14 - TRBD1 CASSPGDRGFGNTIYF
TRBJ2-2 TRBV16 - TRBD2 CASSQGGRNTGELFF
TRBJ2-1 TRBV14 few TRBD2 CASSQRLAGMSEQFF
TRBJ1-6 TRBV6-6 - TRBD1 CASRGQGNSPLHF
TRBJ2-5 TRBV7-2 - - CASSPPGRGRWEETQYF
TRBJ2-7 TRBV6-5 - TRBD1 CASSSLDRFLEQYF
TRBJ1-3 TRBV4-1 - - CASSQGAAVDTIYF
TRBJ2-5 TRBV4-3 - TRBD1 CASSQGVSGGPETQYF
TRBJ2-1 TRBV14 once TRBD2 CASSLKTSGRYNEQFF
TRBJ2-7 TRBV7-9 - - CASSSTTPSHYEQYF